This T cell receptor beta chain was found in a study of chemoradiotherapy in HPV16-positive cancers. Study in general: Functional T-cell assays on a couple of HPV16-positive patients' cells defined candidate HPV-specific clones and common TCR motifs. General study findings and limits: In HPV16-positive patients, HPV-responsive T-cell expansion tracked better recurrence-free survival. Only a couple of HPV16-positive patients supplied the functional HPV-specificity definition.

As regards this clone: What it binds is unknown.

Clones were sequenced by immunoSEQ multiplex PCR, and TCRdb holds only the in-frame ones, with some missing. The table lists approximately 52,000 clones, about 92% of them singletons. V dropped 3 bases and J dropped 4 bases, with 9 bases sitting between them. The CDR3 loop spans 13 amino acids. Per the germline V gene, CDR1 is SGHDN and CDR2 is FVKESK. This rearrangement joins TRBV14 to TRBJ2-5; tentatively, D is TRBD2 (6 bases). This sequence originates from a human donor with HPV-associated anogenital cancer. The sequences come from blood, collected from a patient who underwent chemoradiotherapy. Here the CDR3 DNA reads TGTGCCAGCAGCCAGTGGGGGGTAGAGACCCAGTACTTC. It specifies CASSQWGVETQYF.